The rows below give T cell receptor beta chains drawn from one sample of a study of T cell changes during pregnancy in multiple sclerosis. Assay: immunoSEQ multiplex PCR; the TCRdb copy retains only in-frame clones and omits some. The sample has approximately 22,000 clones, over 80% seen once. Material: CD8+ T cells from peripheral blood mononuclear cells, obtained in the third trimester of pregnancy. Receptor source: a female donor with multiple sclerosis, enrolled in a pregnancy study. Both conserved end residues are part of each CDR3. D genes are given only for firm matches. For some rows the clone size is stated as once, few or many, or as a class when expanded; others skip it.

abundance,len,d_gene,v_gene,j_gene,CDR3nt,CDR3aa
NA,16,TRBD1,TRBV11-1,TRBJ2-7,TGTGCCAGCAGCTTAGTAAATGGGACAGGGATTTACGAGCAGTACTTC,CASSLVNGTGIYEQYF
NA,16,TRBD1,TRBV2,TRBJ1-2,TGTGCCAGCAGTGATGTGTTGGGCAGGGGGGACTATGGCTACACCTTC,CASSDVLGRGDYGYTF
few,16,TRBD1,TRBV4-2,TRBJ1-2,TGTGCCAGCAGCCAAGATGGTTCCAGGGGGCCGCGTGGCTACACCTTC,CASSQDGSRGPRGYTF
NA,15,NA,TRBV4-2,TRBJ1-1,TGTGCCAGCAGCCAAGAGGAAGCGGGGGGGACTGAAGCTTTCTTT,CASSQEEAGGTEAFF
NA,13,TRBD1,TRBV13,TRBJ1-1,TGTGCCAGCAGCTTACACCACCGGGACAGGGTGCTCTTT,CASSLHHRDRVLF
NA,14,TRBD1,TRBV30,TRBJ1-1,TGTGCCTGGAGTACCGGACAGGGGGAGACTGAAGCTTTCTTT,CAWSTGQGETEAFF
NA,16,TRBD1,TRBV27,TRBJ2-1,TGTGCCAGCATCCCAGTGGGACAGATCTCCTACAATGAGCAGTTCTTC,CASIPVGQISYNEQFF
NA,15,NA,TRBV6-6,TRBJ2-5,TGTGCCAGCAGTCCACCGGACTCCCGTGGGGAGACCCAGTACTTC,CASSPPDSRGETQYF
NA,15,NA,TRBV29-1,TRBJ2-1,TGCAGCGTGGTAGGCACAGGGAACTCCTACAATGAGCAGTTCTTC,CSVVGTGNSYNEQFF
NA,15,TRBD1,TRBV7-9,TRBJ1-3,TGTGCCAGCAGCGACCGCCGGGACAGTGGAAACACCATATATTTT,CASSDRRDSGNTIYF
NA,14,NA,TRBV7-9,TRBJ1-1,TGTGCCAGCAGCTTAGTAGGGGGTGGGACTGAAGCTTTCTTT,CASSLVGGGTEAFF
NA,15,NA,TRBV7-6,TRBJ2-3,TGTGCCAGCAGCTTAAGGGCAGGGGCCACAGATACGCAGTATTTT,CASSLRAGATDTQYF
NA,16,TRBD2,TRBV7-9,TRBJ2-3,TGTGCCAGCAGCTCCTGGACTAGCGGGAGTGCAGATACGCAGTATTTT,CASSSWTSGSADTQYF
NA,17,NA,TRBV21-1,TRBJ1-5,TGTGCCAGCACTACCATCGATACAGTGATTAGCAATCAGCCCCAGCATTTT,CASTTIDTVISNQPQHF
NA,15,NA,TRBV5-4,TRBJ2-5,TGTGCCAGCAGCAAAGAACAGGCTGAACAAGAGACCCAGTACTTC,CASSKEQAEQETQYF
NA,19,TRBD2,TRBV7-9,TRBJ2-1,TGTGCCAGCAGCCAACCTGCGGCTACAAACGGGAGGGCCCTGAATGAGCAGTTCTTC,CASSQPAATNGRALNEQFF
NA,14,NA,TRBV2,TRBJ2-7,TGTGCCAGCAGTGGAGACAGCCGGGCCTACGAGCAGTACTTC,CASSGDSRAYEQYF
NA,19,NA,TRBV9,TRBJ1-1,TGTGCCAGCAGCGTCAACCCGAATAGCGACAGGCCGGGGAACACTGAAGCTTTCTTT,CASSVNPNSDRPGNTEAFF
NA,13,NA,TRBV4-1,TRBJ2-7,TGCGCCAGCAGCCAAGAATCAGGGTACGAGCAGTACTTC,CASSQESGYEQYF
NA,15,TRBD2,TRBV5-4,TRBJ2-1,TGTGCCAGCAGCTTCGAGGCGGGGGGCTACAATGAGCAGTTCTTC,CASSFEAGGYNEQFF
NA,14,NA,TRBV6-5,TRBJ1-2,TGTGCCAGCAGCTTCACGGGGGTGAACTATGGCTACACCTTC,CASSFTGVNYGYTF
NA,16,NA,TRBV27,TRBJ1-1,TGTGCCAGCAGTCCCCAGACAGGAGACATGAACACTGAAGCTTTCTTT,CASSPQTGDMNTEAFF
NA,14,TRBD1,TRBV6-5,TRBJ2-7,TGTGCCAGCAGACTAGACAGGGTCGGGAACGAGCAGTACTTC,CASRLDRVGNEQYF
NA,17,NA,TRBV27,TRBJ1-5,TGTGCCAGCAGTTTACTTTGGGGGGATGCGAGCAATCAGCCCCAGCATTTT,CASSLLWGDASNQPQHF
NA,14,TRBD1,TRBV10-2,TRBJ2-5,TGCGCCAGCAGTCAACAGGGGTACCAAGAGACCCAGTACTTC,CASSQQGYQETQYF
once,15,TRBD1,TRBV6-1,TRBJ1-5,TGTGCCAGCAGTGAGCAGGACAGGAGCAATCAGCCCCAGCATTTT,CASSEQDRSNQPQHF
NA,15,NA,TRBV6-4,TRBJ2-3,TGTGCCAGCAGTGACGAGGCAGCTAACACAGATACGCAGTATTTT,CASSDEAANTDTQYF
NA,14,NA,TRBV5-4,TRBJ1-1,TGTGCCAGCAGCTTGGGAGTGTTGGACACTGAAGCTTTCTTT,CASSLGVLDTEAFF
NA,15,NA,TRBV7-9,TRBJ2-5,TGTGCCAGCAGCTTAACCGACTTGTACCAAGAGACCCAGTACTTC,CASSLTDLYQETQYF
NA,14,NA,TRBV10-3,TRBJ1-1,TGTGCCATCAGCCCGGACAGATGGAACACTGAAGCTTTCTTT,CAISPDRWNTEAFF
NA,14,TRBD1,TRBV6-1,TRBJ2-3,TGTGCCAGCACCCTGGGACAGGACACAGATACGCAGTATTTT,CASTLGQDTDTQYF
NA,14,TRBD1,TRBV7-2,TRBJ2-7,TGTGCCAGCAGCTACTACAGGGGGCAATACGAGCAGTACTTC,CASSYYRGQYEQYF
NA,15,NA,TRBV5-4,TRBJ2-3,TGTGCCAGCAGCTTCCTGACCCGCGGGTCAGATACGCAGTATTTT,CASSFLTRGSDTQYF
NA,15,TRBD1,TRBV13,TRBJ2-2,TGTGCCAGCAGCACTAGACAGGGGGGAACCGGGGAGCTGTTTTTT,CASSTRQGGTGELFF
NA,16,TRBD1,TRBV2,TRBJ2-3,TGTGCCAGCCCCCAGACAGGGGGGTCAGATACAGATACGCAGTATTTT,CASPQTGGSDTDTQYF